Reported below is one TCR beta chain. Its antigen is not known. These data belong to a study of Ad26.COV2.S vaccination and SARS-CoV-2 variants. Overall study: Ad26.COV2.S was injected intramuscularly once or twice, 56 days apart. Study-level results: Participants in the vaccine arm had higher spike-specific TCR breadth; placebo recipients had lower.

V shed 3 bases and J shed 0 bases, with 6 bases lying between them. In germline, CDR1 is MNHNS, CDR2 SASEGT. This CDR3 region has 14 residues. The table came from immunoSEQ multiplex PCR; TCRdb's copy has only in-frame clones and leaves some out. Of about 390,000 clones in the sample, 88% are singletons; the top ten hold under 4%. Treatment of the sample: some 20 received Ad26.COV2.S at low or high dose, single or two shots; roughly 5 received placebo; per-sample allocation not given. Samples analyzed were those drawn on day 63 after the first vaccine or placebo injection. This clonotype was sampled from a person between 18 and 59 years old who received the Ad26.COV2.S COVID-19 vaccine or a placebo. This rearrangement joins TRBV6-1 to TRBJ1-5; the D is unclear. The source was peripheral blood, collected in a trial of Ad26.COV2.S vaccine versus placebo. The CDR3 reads CASSDHYSNQPQHF. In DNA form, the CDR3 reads TGTGCCAGCAGTGACCACTATAGCAATCAGCCCCAGCATTTT.